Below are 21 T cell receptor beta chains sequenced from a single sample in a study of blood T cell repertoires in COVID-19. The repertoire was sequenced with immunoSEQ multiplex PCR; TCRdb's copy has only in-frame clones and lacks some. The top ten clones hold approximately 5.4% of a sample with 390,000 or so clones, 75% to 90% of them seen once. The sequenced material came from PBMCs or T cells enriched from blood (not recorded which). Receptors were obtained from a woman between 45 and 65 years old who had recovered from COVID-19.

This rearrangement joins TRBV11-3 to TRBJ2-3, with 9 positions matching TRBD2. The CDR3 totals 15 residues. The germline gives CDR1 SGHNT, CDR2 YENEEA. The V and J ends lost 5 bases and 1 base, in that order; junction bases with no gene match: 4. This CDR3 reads CASSNVAGGTDTQYF. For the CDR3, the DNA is TGTGCCAGCAGCAATGTAGCGGGGGGCACAGATACGCAGTATTTT. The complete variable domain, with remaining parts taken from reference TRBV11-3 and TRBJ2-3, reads EAGVVQSPRYKIIEKKQPVAFWCNPISGHNTLYWYLQNLGQGPELLIRYENEEAVDDSQLPKDRFSAERLKGVDSTLKIQPAELGDSAVYLCASSNVAGGTDTQYFGPGTRLTVL.

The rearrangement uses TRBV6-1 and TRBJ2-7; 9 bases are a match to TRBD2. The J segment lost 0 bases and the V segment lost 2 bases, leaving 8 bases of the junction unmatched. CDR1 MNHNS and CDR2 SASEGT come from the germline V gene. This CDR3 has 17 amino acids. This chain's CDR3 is CASSEPSRTSASYEQYF. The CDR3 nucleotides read TGTGCCAGCAGTGAACCGAGCCGGACTAGCGCCTCCTACGAGCAGTACTTC.

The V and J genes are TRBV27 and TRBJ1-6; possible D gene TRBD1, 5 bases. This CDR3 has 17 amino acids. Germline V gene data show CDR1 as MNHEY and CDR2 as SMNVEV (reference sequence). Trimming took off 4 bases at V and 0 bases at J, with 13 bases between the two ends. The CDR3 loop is CASSSAGPVSYNSPLHF. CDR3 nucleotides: TGTGCCAGCAGTTCAGCGGGACCGGTCTCCTATAATTCACCCCTCCACTTT.

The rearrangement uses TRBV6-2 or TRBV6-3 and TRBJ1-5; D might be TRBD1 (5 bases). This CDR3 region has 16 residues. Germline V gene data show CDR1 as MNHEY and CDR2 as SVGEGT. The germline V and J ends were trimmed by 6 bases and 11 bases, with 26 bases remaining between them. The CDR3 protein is CASSSRHSVPGSAQHF. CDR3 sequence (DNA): TGTGCCAGCAGCTCCCGTCACAGTGTCCCAGGGTCAGCCCAGCATTTT.

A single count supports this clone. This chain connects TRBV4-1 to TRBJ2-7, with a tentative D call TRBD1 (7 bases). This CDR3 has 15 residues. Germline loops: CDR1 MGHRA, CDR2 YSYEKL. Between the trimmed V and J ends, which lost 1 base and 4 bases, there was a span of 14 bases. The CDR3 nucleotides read TGCGCCAGCAGCCAAGTAGCGGCAGGGGGGTACGAGCAGTACTTC. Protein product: CASSQVAAGGYEQYF.

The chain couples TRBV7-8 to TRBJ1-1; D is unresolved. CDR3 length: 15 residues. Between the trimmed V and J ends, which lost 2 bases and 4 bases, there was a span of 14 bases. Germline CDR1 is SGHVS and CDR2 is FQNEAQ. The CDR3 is CASSLNVRGSTEAFF. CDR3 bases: TGTGCCAGCAGCTTAAATGTACGAGGGTCCACTGAAGCTTTCTTT.

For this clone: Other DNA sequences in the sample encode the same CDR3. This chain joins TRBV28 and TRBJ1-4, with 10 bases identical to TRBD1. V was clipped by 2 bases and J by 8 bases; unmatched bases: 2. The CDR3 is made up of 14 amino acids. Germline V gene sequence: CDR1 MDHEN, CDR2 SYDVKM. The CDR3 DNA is TGTGCCAGCAGTTTAGACAGGGGGCGCGAAAAACTGTTTTTT. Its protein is CASSLDRGREKLFF.

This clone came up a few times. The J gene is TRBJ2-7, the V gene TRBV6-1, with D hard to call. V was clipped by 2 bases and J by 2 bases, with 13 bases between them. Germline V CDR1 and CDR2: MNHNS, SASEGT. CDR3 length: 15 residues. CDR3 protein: CASSEFPTAAYEQYF. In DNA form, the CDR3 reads TGTGCCAGCAGTGAATTCCCCACCGCGGCCTACGAGCAGTACTTC.

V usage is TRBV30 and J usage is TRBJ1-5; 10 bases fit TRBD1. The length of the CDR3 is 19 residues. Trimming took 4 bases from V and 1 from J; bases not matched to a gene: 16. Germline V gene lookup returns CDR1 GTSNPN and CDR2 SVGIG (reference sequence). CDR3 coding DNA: TGTGCCTGGATCCCCCTAAAGACAGGGGGCATGGAGAGCAATCAGCCCCAGCATTTT. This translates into CAWIPLKTGGMESNQPQHF. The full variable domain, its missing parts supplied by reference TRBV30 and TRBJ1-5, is SQTIHQWPATLVQPVGSPLSLECTVEGTSNPNLYWYRQAAGRGLQLLFYSVGIGQISSEVPQNLSASRPQDRQFILSSKKLLLSDSGFYLCAWIPLKTGGMESNQPQHFGDGTRLSIL.

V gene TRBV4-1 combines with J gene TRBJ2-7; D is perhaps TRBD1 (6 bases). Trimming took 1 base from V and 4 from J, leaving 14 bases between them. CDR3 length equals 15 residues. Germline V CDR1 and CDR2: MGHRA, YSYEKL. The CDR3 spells CASSQGGGRGYEQYF. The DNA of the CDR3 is TGCGCCAGCAGCCAAGGTGGGGGAAGGGGGTACGAGCAGTACTTC.

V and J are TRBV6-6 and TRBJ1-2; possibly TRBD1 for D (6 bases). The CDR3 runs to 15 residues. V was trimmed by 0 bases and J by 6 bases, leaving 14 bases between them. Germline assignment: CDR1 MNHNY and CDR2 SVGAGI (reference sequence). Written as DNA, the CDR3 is TGTGCCAGCAGTTACTCGAAGGGGGATCCGGATGGCTACACCTTC. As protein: CASSYSKGDPDGYTF.

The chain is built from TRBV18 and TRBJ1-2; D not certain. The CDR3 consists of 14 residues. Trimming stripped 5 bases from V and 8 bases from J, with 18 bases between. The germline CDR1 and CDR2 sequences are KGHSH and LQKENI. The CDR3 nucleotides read TGTGCCAGCTCAACCTCGCCCCCGTCAGGAGGCTACACCTTC. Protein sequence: CASSTSPPSGGYTF. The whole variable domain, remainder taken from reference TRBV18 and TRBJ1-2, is NAGVMQNPRHLVRRRGQEARLRCSPMKGHSHVYWYRQLPEEGLKFMVYLQKENIIDESGMPKERFSAEFPKEGPSILRIQQVVRGDSAAYFCASSTSPPSGGYTFGSGTRLTVV.

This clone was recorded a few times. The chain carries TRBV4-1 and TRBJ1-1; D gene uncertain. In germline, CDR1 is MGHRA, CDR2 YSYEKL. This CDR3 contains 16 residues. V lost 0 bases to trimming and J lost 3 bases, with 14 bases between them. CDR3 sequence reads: CASSQEGGRLDTEAFF. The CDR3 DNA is TGCGCCAGCAGCCAAGAAGGCGGCCGGCTTGACACTGAAGCTTTCTTT.

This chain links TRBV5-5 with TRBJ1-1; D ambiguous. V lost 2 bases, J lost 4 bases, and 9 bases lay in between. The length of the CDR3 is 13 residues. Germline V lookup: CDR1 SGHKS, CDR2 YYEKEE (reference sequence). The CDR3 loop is CASSFIEGTEAFF. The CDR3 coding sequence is TGTGCCAGCAGCTTTATTGAGGGCACTGAAGCTTTCTTT.

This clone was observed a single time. DNA of the CDR3: TGCGCCAGCAGCTTGGCACAGGCAGATAATTCACCCCTCCACTTT. As protein: CASSLAQADNSPLHF. The rearrangement joins TRBV5-1 to TRBJ1-6; maybe TRBD1 (5 bases). This CDR3 region has 15 residues. Between the trimmed V and J ends, which lost 0 bases and 5 bases, there was a span of 9 bases. The V gene's germline CDR1 is SGHRS and CDR2 YFSETQ. Based on the CDR3 plus reference TRBV5-1 and TRBJ1-6, the full variable domain is KAGVTQTPRYLIKTRGQQVTLSCSPISGHRSVSWYQQTPGQGLQFLFEYFSETQRNKGNFPGRFSGRQFSNSRSEMNVSTLELGDSALYLCASSLAQADNSPLHFGNGTRLTVT.

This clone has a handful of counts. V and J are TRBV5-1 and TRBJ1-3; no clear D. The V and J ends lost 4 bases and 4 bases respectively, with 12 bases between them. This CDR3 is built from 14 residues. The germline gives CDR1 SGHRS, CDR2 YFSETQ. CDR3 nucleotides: TGCGCCAGCAGCGACTTAAGAAGAGGAAACACCATATATTTT. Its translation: CASSDLRRGNTIYF.

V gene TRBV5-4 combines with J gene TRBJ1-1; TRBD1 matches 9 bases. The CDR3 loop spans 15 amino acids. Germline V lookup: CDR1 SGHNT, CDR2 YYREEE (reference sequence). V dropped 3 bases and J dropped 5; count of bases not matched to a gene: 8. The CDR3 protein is CASSWGQGGETEAFF. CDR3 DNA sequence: TGTGCCAGCAGCTGGGGACAGGGAGGTGAAACTGAAGCTTTCTTT. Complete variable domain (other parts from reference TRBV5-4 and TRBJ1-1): ETGVTQSPTHLIKTRGQQVTLRCSSQSGHNTVSWYQQALGQGPQFIFQYYREEENGRGNFPPRFSGLQFPNYSSELNVNALELDDSALYLCASSWGQGGETEAFFGQGTRLTVV.

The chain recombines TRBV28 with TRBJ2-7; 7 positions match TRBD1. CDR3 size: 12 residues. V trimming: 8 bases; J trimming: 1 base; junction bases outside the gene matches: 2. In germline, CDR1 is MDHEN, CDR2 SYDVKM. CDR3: CASLGQSYEQYF. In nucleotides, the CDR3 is TGTGCCAGCCTGGGACAGTCCTACGAGCAGTACTTC.

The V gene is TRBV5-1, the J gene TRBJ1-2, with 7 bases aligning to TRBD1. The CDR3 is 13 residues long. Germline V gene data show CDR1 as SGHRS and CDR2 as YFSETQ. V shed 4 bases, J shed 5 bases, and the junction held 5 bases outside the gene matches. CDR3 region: CASSPDREYGYTF. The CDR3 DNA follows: TGCGCCAGCAGCCCTGACAGGGAATATGGCTACACCTTC.

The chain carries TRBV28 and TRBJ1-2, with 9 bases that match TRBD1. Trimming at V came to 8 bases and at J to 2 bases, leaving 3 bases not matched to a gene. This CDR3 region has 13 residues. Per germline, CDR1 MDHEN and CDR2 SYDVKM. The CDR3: CASGDRVNYGYTF. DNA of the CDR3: TGTGCCAGCGGGGACAGGGTAAACTATGGCTACACCTTC.

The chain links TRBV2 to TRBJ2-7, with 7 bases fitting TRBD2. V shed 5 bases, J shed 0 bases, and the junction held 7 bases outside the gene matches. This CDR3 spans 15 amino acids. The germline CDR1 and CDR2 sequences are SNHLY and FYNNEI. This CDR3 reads CASSTSPGGSYEQYF. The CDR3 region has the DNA TGTGCCAGCAGTACTTCTCCGGGGGGCTCCTACGAGCAGTACTTC.